The 25 T cell receptor beta chains listed next were all sequenced from one sample in a study of cytomegalovirus exposure and HLA in healthy donors. A multiplex PCR was run with 60 Vbeta primers and 13 Jbeta primers. TCRdb's table, derived via immunoSEQ multiplex PCR, lists solely in-frame clones and lacks some. The repertoire consists of hundreds of thousands of clones, with roughly four fifths occurring once and the leading ten covering around 0.2%. Input material: PBMCs. The receptors were gathered from a girl under 10 years old in good health and CMV-seronegative.

The chain couples TRBV5-4 to TRBJ2-7, with D perhaps TRBD1 (6 bases). Trimming removed 3 bases from V and 6 bases from J, with 16 bases in between. This CDR3 has 14 amino acids. The V gene's germline CDR1 is SGHNT and CDR2 YYREEE (reference sequence). Written as DNA, the CDR3 is TGTGCCAGCAGCTCCAGGGGCGAGGTGGGCGAGCAGTACTTC. Its translation: CASSSRGEVGEQYF.

The V and J genes are TRBV25-1 and TRBJ1-2, with 8 positions matching TRBD1. Trimming cost V 6 bases and J 10 bases; bases outside gene matches: 10. Germline assignment: CDR1 MGHDK and CDR2 SYGVNS. CDR3 length: 13 amino acids. The CDR3 sequence: CASRNLDREDYTF. The CDR3 region has the DNA TGTGCCAGCAGGAACTTGGACAGGGAAGACTACACCTTC.

J is TRBJ2-1 and V is TRBV2; 13 bases align to TRBD2. Trimming cost V 1 base and J 7 bases; bases outside gene matches: 10. Germline V CDR1 and CDR2: SNHLY, FYNNEI. The CDR3 spans 18 residues. This CDR3 is CASSEGYPLAGGLNEQFF. The CDR3 DNA reads TGTGCCAGCAGTGAAGGGTACCCACTAGCGGGAGGGTTAAATGAGCAGTTCTTC.

This sequence joins TRBV19 and TRBJ2-1; D is possibly TRBD2 (6 bases). Germline assignment: CDR1 LNHDA and CDR2 SQIVND (reference sequence). The CDR3 consists of 14 residues. The V end lost 3 bases, the J end lost 0 bases, and 6 bases lay between the germline ends. CDR3 DNA sequence: TGTGCCAGTAGTATGGGGGGCTCCTACAATGAGCAGTTCTTC. Protein product: CASSMGGSYNEQFF.

The V and J genes are TRBV29-1 and TRBJ1-1; D possibly corresponds to TRBD1 (5 bases). V gave up 4 bases and J gave up 2 bases, with 11 bases separating them. CDR3 length: 13 amino acids. In germline, CDR1 is SQVTM, CDR2 ANQGSEA. This chain's CDR3 is CSVAPQGNTEAFF. Here the CDR3 DNA reads TGCAGCGTTGCACCTCAGGGCAACACTGAAGCTTTCTTT.

The genes are TRBV14 and TRBJ2-2; D possibly corresponds to TRBD1 (6 bases). The CDR3 contains 15 residues. From germline, CDR1 is SGHDN and CDR2 FVKESK. Trimming took off 2 bases at V and 6 bases at J, with 13 bases between the two ends. The CDR3 DNA sequence: TGTGCCAGCAGCCAAAATAGGGGGACGGCCGGGGAGCTGTTTTTT. Residues: CASSQNRGTAGELFF.

The V and J genes are TRBV4-1 and TRBJ2-7, with 8 bases matching TRBD2. The germline gives CDR1 MGHRA, CDR2 YSYEKL. The trim removed 1 base at V and 2 bases at J, leaving 4 bases unmatched. The CDR3 has 15 residues. CDR3 nucleotide sequence: TGCGCCAGCAGCCAAGTTCCGCGGGAGGCCTACGAGCAGTACTTC. As protein: CASSQVPREAYEQYF.

This chain connects TRBV29-1 to TRBJ1-4; 8 bases map to TRBD1. The CDR3 runs 14 residues. CDR1 is SQVTM and CDR2 is ANQGSEA in the germline V gene. J gave up 7 bases and V 6 bases, and 10 bases lay outside the gene matches. CDR3 nucleotide sequence: TGCAGCGTGCAAACAGGGGGGATTGGTGAAAAACTGTTTTTT. Translating gives CSVQTGGIGEKLFF.

This clone was seen a few times. The V call is TRBV7-9, the J call TRBJ2-2, with D possibly matching TRBD2 (5 bases). V was pared by 5 bases and J by 3 bases, with 16 bases between. The CDR3 length is 16 residues. Germline values: CDR1 SEHNR, CDR2 FQNEAQ (reference sequence). The CDR3 spells CASSQVPGSYTGELFF. For the CDR3, the DNA is TGTGCCAGCAGCCAAGTACCGGGGTCGTACACCGGGGAGCTGTTTTTT.

This clone has only a few counts. The chain combines TRBV30 with TRBJ1-4; TRBD1 agrees at 7 bases. CDR3 size: 14 residues. Unmatched junction bases numbered 6, after V lost 3 bases and J lost 5 bases. Germline-derived CDR1 and CDR2 are GTSNPN and SVGIG (reference sequence). DNA for the CDR3: TGTGCCTGGAGGGAGGGACAGCCGAATGAAAAACTGTTTTTT. Translating it yields CAWREGQPNEKLFF. Full variable domain (missing parts from reference TRBV30 and TRBJ1-4): SQTIHQWPATLVQPVGSPLSLECTVEGTSNPNLYWYRQAAGRGLQLLFYSVGIGQISSEVPQNLSASRPQDRQFILSSKKLLLSDSGFYLCAWREGQPNEKLFFGSGTQLSVL.

The chain is built from TRBV19 and TRBJ2-2, with a possible D match to TRBD1 (6 bases). The CDR3 spans 16 residues. The germline V gene has CDR1 LNHDA and CDR2 SQIVND (reference sequence). V lost 1 base and J 1 base, leaving 10 bases between the germline ends. CDR3 loop: CASSIAQGRNTGELFF. The CDR3 region has the DNA TGTGCCAGTAGTATAGCTCAGGGGCGGAACACCGGGGAGCTGTTTTTT.

The CDR3 nucleotides are TGTGCCAGCAGTGAAATAACCGGGACAGGGGGCGGCACCTTAAGACCCTACGAGCAGTACTTC. It encodes CASSEITGTGGGTLRPYEQYF. The V call is TRBV27, the J call TRBJ2-7; 12 bases are a match to TRBD1. The CDR3 is made up of 21 amino acids. Germline V gene lookup returns CDR1 MNHEY and CDR2 SMNVEV (reference sequence). V dropped 5 bases and J dropped 2; count of bases not matched to a gene: 22.

The V and J genes are TRBV5-1 and TRBJ2-5, with D possibly TRBD1 on 5 matching bases. The CDR3 runs to 12 residues. The V and J ends lost 1 base and 4 bases respectively, with 5 bases between them. Germline V gene lookup returns CDR1 SGHRS and CDR2 YFSETQ. The chain's CDR3 is CASSLRGETQYF. Here the CDR3 DNA reads TGCGCCAGCAGCTTGAGGGGAGAGACCCAGTACTTC.

The chain couples TRBV10-1 to TRBJ1-5; TRBD1 might be the D (5 bases). CDR3 length: 13 residues. The germline gives CDR1 WNHNN, CDR2 SYGVQD (reference sequence). With 4 bases removed from V and 7 bases from J, the gap between germline ends came to 11 bases. DNA for the CDR3: TGCGCCAGCAGTGGGGCGGAGGGGCAGCCCCAGCATTTT. Protein product: CASSGAEGQPQHF.

The V gene is TRBV27, the J gene TRBJ1-1; 8 bases align to TRBD1. CDR3 length equals 13 residues. Germline CDR1 and CDR2: MNHEY and SMNVEV (reference sequence). Trimming removed 8 bases from V and 5 bases from J; junction bases left unmatched: 7. CDR3 residues: CASGQGAGTEAFF. In DNA form, the CDR3 reads TGTGCCAGCGGTCAGGGGGCGGGAACTGAAGCTTTCTTT.

The V call is TRBV30, the J call TRBJ1-5; the D is unclear. Germline CDR1 reads GTSNPN; CDR2 reads SVGIG (reference sequence). The CDR3 spans 12 residues. Trimming took 0 bases from V and 3 from J, leaving 3 bases between them. In DNA, the CDR3 is TGTGCCTGGAGTGTCATCAATCAGCCCCAGCATTTT. This gives the protein CAWSVINQPQHF.

The V gene is TRBV19, the J gene TRBJ1-2; 8 bases fit TRBD1. This CDR3 is 14 amino acids long. After removal of 6 bases from V and 4 bases from J, the junction contained 7 bases not matched to a gene. The germline V gene has CDR1 LNHDA and CDR2 SQIVND (reference sequence). CDR3 coding DNA: TGTGCCAGTAGCCGACAGGGGTTGTCCTATGGCTACACCTTC. Residues: CASSRQGLSYGYTF.

V gene TRBV30 combines with J gene TRBJ2-1; 10 bases match TRBD2. Germline V gives CDR1 GTSNPN, CDR2 SVGIG (reference sequence). The CDR3 is 13 residues long. After removal of 4 bases from V and 7 bases from J, the junction contained 4 bases not matched to a gene. CDR3 bases: TGTGCCTGGAAGAATAGCGGGAGGAATGAGCAGTTCTTC. This translates into CAWKNSGRNEQFF.

The genes are TRBV7-8 and TRBJ2-3; TRBD1 matches at 8 bases. Germline CDR1 is SGHVS and CDR2 is FQNEAQ. The V gene end was trimmed by 5 bases and the J gene end by 2 bases; junction bases not matched to a gene: 6. The CDR3 runs 15 residues. Here the CDR3 reads CASSLDRVVTDTQYF. The DNA for the CDR3 is TGTGCCAGCAGCCTGGACAGGGTAGTCACAGATACGCAGTATTTT. Combining the CDR3 with reference TRBV7-8 and TRBJ2-3 gives the whole variable domain GAGVSQSPRYKVAKRGQDVALRCDPISGHVSLFWYQQALGQGPEFLTYFQNEAQLDKSGLPSDRFFAERPEGSVSTLKIQRTQQEDSAVYLCASSLDRVVTDTQYFGPGTRLTVL.

This chain connects TRBV25-1 to TRBJ2-5; 9 bases are shared with TRBD1. V lost 5 bases, J lost 4 bases, and 11 bases stayed unmatched. Germline V lookup: CDR1 MGHDK, CDR2 SYGVNS. The CDR3 loop spans 16 amino acids. The CDR3 DNA is TGTGCCAGCAGTTCCCTCGACGGACAGGGGAGAGAGACCCAGTACTTC. Its protein is CASSSLDGQGRETQYF.

This chain uses TRBV7-6 with TRBJ2-3, with D uncertain. Looked up from germline, CDR1 is SGHVS and CDR2 is FNYEAQ. With 8 bases removed from V and 8 bases from J, the gap between germline ends came to 14 bases. CDR3 length: 12 residues. The CDR3 spells CASPRLAATQYF. The CDR3 DNA reads TGTGCCAGCCCAAGACTTGCCGCTACGCAGTATTTT.

The gene calls are TRBV11-2 and TRBJ1-6, with TRBD1 as a possible D gene (6 bases). The germline V gene has CDR1 SGHAT and CDR2 FQNNGV. The CDR3 spans 14 residues. The V and J ends lost 0 bases and 9 bases respectively, with 9 bases between them. CDR3 nucleotide sequence: TGTGCCAGCAGCTTAGAGCTCAGGGGTTCACCCCTCCACTTT. Residues: CASSLELRGSPLHF. The complete variable domain, with remaining parts taken from reference TRBV11-2 and TRBJ1-6, reads EAGVAQSPRYKIIEKRQSVAFWCNPISGHATLYWYQQILGQGPKLLIQFQNNGVVDDSQLPKDRFSAERLKGVDSTLKIQPAKLEDSAVYLCASSLELRGSPLHFGNGTRLTVT.

The chain couples TRBV19 to TRBJ1-5; D is uncertain. The V and J ends lost 2 bases and 8 bases respectively, with 19 bases between them. The CDR3 is 16 residues long. The germline CDR1 and CDR2 sequences are LNHDA and SQIVND (reference sequence). DNA for the CDR3: TGTGCCAGTAGTATATACAGAGGCGGGCAGAAGGAGCCCCAGCATTTT. Protein product: CASSIYRGGQKEPQHF.

This clone was counted a single time. The gene calls are TRBV11-1 and TRBJ1-5; D unresolved. Germline values: CDR1 SGHAT, CDR2 FQDESV (reference sequence). V lost 4 bases and J 7 bases, leaving 11 bases between the germline ends. The CDR3 is 13 residues long. CDR3 amino acids: CASSSVRGQPQHF. The CDR3, as DNA: TGTGCCAGCAGCTCAGTACGAGGCCAGCCCCAGCATTTT. Using reference TRBV11-1 and TRBJ1-5 for the parts outside the CDR3, the full variable domain is EAEVAQSPRYKITEKSQAVAFWCDPISGHATLYWYRQILGQGPELLVQFQDESVVDDSQLPKDRFSAERLKGVDSTLKIQPAELGDSAMYLCASSSVRGQPQHFGDGTRLSIL.

The rearrangement links TRBV5-5 to TRBJ2-1, with D maybe TRBD2 (5 bases). V gave up 2 bases and J gave up 1 base, with 10 bases separating them. CDR1 and CDR2 from the germline V gene are SGHKS and YYEKEE (reference sequence). This CDR3 is 15 amino acids long. The CDR3 loop is CASSLIGSSYNEQFF. CDR3 DNA: TGTGCCAGCAGCTTAATTGGGAGTTCCTACAATGAGCAGTTCTTC.